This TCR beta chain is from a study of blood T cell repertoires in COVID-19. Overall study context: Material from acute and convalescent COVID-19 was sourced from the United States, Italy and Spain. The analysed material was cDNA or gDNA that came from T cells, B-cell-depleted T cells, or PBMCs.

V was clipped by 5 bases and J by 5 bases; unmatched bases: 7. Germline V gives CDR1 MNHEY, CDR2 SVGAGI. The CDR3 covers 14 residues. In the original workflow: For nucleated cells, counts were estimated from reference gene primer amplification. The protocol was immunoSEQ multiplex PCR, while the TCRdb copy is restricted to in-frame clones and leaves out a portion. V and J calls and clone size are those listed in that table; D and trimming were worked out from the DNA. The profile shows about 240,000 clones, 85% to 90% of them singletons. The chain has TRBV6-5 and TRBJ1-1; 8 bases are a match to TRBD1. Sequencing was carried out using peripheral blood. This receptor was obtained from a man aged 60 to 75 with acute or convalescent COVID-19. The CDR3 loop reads CASSRQGWDTEAFF. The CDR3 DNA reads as TGTGCCAGCAGTCGACAGGGGTGGGATACTGAAGCTTTCTTT.